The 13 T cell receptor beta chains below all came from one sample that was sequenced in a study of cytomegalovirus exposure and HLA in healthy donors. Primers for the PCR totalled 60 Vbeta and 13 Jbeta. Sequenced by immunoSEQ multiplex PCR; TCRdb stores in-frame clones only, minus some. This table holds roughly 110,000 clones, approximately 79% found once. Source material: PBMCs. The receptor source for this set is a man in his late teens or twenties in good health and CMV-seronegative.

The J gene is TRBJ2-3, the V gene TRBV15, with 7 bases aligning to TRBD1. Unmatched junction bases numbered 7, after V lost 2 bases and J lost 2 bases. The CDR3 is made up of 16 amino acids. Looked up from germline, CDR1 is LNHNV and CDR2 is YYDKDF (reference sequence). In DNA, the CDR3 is TGTGCCACCAGCAGAAGACCGGGACAGTTCACAGATACGCAGTATTTT. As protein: CATSRRPGQFTDTQYF.

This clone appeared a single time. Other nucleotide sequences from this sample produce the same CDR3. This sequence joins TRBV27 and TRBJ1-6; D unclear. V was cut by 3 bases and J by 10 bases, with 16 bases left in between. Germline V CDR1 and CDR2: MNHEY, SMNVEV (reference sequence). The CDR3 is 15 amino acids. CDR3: CASSFGDPRGSPLHF. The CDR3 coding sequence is TGTGCCAGCAGTTTCGGTGACCCCCGAGGGTCACCCCTCCACTTT.

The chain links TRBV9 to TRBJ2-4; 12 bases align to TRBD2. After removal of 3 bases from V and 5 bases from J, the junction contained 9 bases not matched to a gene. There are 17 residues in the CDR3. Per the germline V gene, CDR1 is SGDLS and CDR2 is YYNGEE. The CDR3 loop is CASSAPSSGGAQNIQYF. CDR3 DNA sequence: TGTGCCAGCAGCGCCCCCTCTAGCGGGGGGGCTCAAAACATTCAGTACTTC. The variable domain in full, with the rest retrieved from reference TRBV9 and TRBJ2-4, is DSGVTQTPKHLITATGQRVTLRCSPRSGDLSVYWYQQSLDQGLQFLIQYYNGEERAKGNILERFSAQQFPDLHSELNLSSLELGDSALYFCASSAPSSGGAQNIQYFGAGTRLSVL.

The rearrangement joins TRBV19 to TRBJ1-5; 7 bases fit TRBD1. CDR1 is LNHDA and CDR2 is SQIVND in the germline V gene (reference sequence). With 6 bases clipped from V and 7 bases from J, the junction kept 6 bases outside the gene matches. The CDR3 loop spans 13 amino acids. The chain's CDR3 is CASSEGAQQPQHF. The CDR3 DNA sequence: TGTGCCAGTAGCGAGGGGGCTCAACAGCCCCAGCATTTT. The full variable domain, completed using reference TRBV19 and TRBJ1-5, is DGGITQSPKYLFRKEGQNVTLSCEQNLNHDAMYWYRQDPGQGLRLIYYSQIVNDFQKGDIAEGYSVSREKKESFPLTVTSAQKNPTAFYLCASSEGAQQPQHFGDGTRLSIL.

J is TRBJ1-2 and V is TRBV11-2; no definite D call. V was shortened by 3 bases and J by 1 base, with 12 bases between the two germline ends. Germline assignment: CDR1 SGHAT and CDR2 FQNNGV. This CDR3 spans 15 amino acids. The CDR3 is CASSFAGTSNYGYTF. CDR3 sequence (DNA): TGTGCCAGCAGCTTCGCAGGAACGAGTAACTATGGCTACACCTTC.

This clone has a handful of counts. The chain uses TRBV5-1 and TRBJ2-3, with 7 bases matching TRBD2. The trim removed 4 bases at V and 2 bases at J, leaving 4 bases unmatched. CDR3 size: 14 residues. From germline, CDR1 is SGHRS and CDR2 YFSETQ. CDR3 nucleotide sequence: TGCGCCAGCAGCCCCGGGGGGTACACAGATACGCAGTATTTT. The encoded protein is CASSPGGYTDTQYF.

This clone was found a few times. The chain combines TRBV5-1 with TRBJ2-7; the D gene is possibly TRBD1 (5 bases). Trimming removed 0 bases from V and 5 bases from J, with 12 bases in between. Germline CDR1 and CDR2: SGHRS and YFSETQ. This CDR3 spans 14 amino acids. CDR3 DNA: TGCGCCAGCAGCTTGGCCCCAGGGTATCACGAGCAGTACTTC. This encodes CASSLAPGYHEQYF. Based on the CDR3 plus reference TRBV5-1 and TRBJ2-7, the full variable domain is KAGVTQTPRYLIKTRGQQVTLSCSPISGHRSVSWYQQTPGQGLQFLFEYFSETQRNKGNFPGRFSGRQFSNSRSEMNVSTLELGDSALYLCASSLAPGYHEQYFGPGTRLTVT.

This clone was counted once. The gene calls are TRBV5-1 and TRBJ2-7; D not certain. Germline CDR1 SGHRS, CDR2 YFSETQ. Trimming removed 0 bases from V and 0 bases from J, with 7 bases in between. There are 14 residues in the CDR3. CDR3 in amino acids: CASSLVGDSYEQYF. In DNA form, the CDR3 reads TGCGCCAGCAGCTTGGTGGGCGACTCCTACGAGCAGTACTTC.

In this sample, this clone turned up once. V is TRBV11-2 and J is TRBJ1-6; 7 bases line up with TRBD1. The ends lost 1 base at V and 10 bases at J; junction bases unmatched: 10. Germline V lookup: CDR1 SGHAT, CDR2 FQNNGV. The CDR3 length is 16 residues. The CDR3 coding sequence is TGTGCCAGCAGCTTAGGATTGACAGGGATAGGGTCACCCCTCCACTTT. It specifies CASSLGLTGIGSPLHF.

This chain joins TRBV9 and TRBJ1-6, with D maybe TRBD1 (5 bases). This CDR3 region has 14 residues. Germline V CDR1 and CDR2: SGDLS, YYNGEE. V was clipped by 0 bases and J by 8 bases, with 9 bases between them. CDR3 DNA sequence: TGTGCCAGCAGCGTAGTTGACAGCCATTCACCCCTCCACTTT. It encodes CASSVVDSHSPLHF.

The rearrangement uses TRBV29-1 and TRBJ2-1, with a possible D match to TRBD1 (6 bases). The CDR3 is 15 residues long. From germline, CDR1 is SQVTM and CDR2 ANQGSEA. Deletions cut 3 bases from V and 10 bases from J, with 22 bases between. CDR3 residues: CSVDQFGQQLSEQFF. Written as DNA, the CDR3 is TGCAGCGTTGACCAATTCGGACAGCAATTATCGGAGCAGTTCTTC.

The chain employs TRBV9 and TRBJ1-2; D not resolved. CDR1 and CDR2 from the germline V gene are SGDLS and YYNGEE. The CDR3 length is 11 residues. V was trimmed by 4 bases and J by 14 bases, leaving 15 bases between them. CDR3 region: CASSPQGGPTF. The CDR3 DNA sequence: TGTGCCAGCAGCCCGCAAGGAGGGCCTACCTTC.

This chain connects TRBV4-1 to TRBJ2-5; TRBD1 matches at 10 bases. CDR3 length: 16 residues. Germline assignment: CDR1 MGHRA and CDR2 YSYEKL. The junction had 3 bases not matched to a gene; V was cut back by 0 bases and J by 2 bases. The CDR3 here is CASSQDVGQGQETQYF. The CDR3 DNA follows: TGCGCCAGCAGCCAAGATGTGGGACAGGGGCAAGAGACCCAGTACTTC.